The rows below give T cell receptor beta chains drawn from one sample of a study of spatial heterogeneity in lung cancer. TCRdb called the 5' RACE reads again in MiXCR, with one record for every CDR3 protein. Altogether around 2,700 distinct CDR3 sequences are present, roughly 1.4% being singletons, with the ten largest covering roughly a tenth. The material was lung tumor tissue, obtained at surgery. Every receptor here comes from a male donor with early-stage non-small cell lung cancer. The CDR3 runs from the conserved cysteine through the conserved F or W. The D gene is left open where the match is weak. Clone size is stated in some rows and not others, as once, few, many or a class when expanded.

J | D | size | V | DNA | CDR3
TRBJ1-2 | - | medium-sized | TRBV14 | TGTGCCAGCAGCCAAACGACAGGATTGAGCTATGGCTACACCTTC | CASSQTTGLSYGYTF
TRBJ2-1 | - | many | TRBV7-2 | TGTGCCAGCAGCTTAGGTTGGGAGGCACATGAGCAGTTCTTC | CASSLGWEAHEQFF
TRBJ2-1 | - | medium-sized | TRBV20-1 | TGCAGTGCACAGCCCGGTGCTTCGGCGGCCCTTAGGTTAACCGATGAGCAGTTCTTC | CSAQPGASAALRLTDEQFF
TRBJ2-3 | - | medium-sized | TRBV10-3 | TGTGCCATCAGTGAAGGCTGGGAAACAGATACGCAGTATTTT | CAISEGWETDTQYF
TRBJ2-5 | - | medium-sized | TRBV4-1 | TGCGCCAGCAGCCAAGAATTGTTAGGGGAAGAGACCCAGTACTTC | CASSQELLGEETQYF
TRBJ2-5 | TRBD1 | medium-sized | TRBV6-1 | TGTGCCAGCAGTACGGACAGGGATCCCGCAGAGACCCAGTACTTC | CASSTDRDPAETQYF
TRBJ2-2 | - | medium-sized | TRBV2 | TGTGCCAGCAGGGCCGAGGCCACCGGGGAGCTGTTTTTT | CASRAEATGELFF
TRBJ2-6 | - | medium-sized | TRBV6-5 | TGTGCCAGCAGTTACCCCCAGGGCTCTGGGGCCAACGTCCTGACTTTC | CASSYPQGSGANVLTF
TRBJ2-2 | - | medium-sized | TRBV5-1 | TGCGCCAGCAGCTTGGGCTTTGCTGACACCGGGGAGCTGTTTTTT | CASSLGFADTGELFF
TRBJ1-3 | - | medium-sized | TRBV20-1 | TGCAGTGCGGGGGGGGGTTCCGGAAACACCATATATTTT | CSAGGGSGNTIYF
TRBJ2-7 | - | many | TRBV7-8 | TGTGCCAGCAGCGCAAGGACACCCTACTACGAGCAGTACTTC | CASSARTPYYEQYF
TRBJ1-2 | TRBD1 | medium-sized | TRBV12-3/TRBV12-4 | TGTGCCAGCAGCCCCAGGGGGGCGGCCTATGGCTACACCTTC | CASSPRGAAYGYTF
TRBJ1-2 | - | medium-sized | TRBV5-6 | TGTGCCAGCACCTCGGTGACGGGGTATGGCTACACCTTC | CASTSVTGYGYTF
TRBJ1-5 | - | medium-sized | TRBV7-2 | TGTGCCAGCAGCTTACCGCATCAGCCCCAGCATTTT | CASSLPHQPQHF
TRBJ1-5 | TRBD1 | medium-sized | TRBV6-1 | TGTGCCACAGCATGGGACAGGGATCAGCCCCAGCATTTT | CATAWDRDQPQHF
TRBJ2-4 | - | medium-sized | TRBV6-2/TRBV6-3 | TGTGCCAGCAGTTACTCGAGGACGTCCCTAGCCAAAAACATTCAGTACTTC | CASSYSRTSLAKNIQYF
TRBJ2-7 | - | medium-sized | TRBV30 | TGTGCCTGGAACCGGGACCTCGGGATGTCCTACGAGCAGTACTTC | CAWNRDLGMSYEQYF
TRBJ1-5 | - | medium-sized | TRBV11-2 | TGTGCCAGCAGCTTAGGTGGGGCCCAGCCCCAGCATTTT | CASSLGGAQPQHF
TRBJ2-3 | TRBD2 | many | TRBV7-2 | TGTGCCAGCAGTGAAGCGGGAGGAGGCACAGATACGCAGTATTTT | CASSEAGGGTDTQYF
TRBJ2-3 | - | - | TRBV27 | TGTGAAAGAAGTTTATCTGGGAGCCAGGTTACGCAGTATTTT | CERSLSGSQVTQYF
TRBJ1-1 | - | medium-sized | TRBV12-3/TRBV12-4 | TGTGCCAGCAGTTTTGGCGGGGTTACAGGGAGAGAGTGGACTGAAGCTTTCTTT | CASSFGGVTGREWTEAFF
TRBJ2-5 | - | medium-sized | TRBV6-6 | TGTGCCAGCAGACCAGATGCCGGGGAGACCCAGTACTTC | CASRPDAGETQYF
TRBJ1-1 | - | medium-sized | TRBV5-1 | TGCGCCAGCAGGATGGGGCACCCCATGAACACTGAAGCTTTCTTT | CASRMGHPMNTEAFF
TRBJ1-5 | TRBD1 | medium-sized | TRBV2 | TGTGCCAGCAGCGCTGGACAGGGGAGCAATCAGCCCCAGCATTTT | CASSAGQGSNQPQHF
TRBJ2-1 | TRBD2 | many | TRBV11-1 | TGTGCCAGCACCCTAGCGGGAGTGCCCTACAATGAGCAGTTCTTC | CASTLAGVPYNEQFF
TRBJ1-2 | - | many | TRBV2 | TGTGCCAGCAGATCTGACAGATACTATGGCTACACCTTC | CASRSDRYYGYTF
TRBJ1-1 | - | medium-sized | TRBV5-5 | TGTGCCAGCAGCTTTTGGACGAACACTGAAGCTTTCTTT | CASSFWTNTEAFF
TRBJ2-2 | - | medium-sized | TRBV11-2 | TGTGCCAGCAGCTCAGGGACCCTCGGACGTCGGCTGTTTTTT | CASSSGTLGRRLFF
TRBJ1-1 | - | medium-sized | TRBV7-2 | TGTGCCAGCAGCTTATCCGGATTGAACACTGAAGCTTTCTTT | CASSLSGLNTEAFF
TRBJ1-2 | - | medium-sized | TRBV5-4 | TGTGCCAGCAGCTTGGCGGGGGTTAACTATGGCTACACCTTC | CASSLAGVNYGYTF
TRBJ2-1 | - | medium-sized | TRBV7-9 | TGTGCCAGCAGCCCCCCAGGAGGACTATACAATGAGCAGTTCTTC | CASSPPGGLYNEQFF
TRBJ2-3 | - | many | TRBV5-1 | TGCGCCAGCAGCCCATACGCGGGCACAGATACGCAGTATTTT | CASSPYAGTDTQYF
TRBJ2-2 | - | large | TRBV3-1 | TGTGCCAGCAGCCAAGTAGCTAGTTCTTGGAACACCGGGGAGCTGTTTTTT | CASSQVASSWNTGELFF
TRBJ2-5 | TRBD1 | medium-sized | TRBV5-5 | TGTGCCAGCAGCCTTCGACAGGGGGGAGAGACCCAGTACTTC | CASSLRQGGETQYF
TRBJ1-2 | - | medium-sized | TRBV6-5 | TGTGCCAGCAGTTCCCGGGTCGGTGGCTACACCTTC | CASSSRVGGYTF
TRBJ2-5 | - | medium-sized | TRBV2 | TGTGCCAGCAGTGAACTTGGCGGACAAGAGACCCAGTACTTC | CASSELGGQETQYF
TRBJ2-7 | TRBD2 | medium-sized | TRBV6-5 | TGTGCCAGCAGTTACTCATATAGCGGGAAGAACGAGCAGTACTTC | CASSYSYSGKNEQYF
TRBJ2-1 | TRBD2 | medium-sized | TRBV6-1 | TGTGCCGGGGCCCGGAGAGGCGGACTAGCGGGGAGGGGAAATGAGCAGTTCTTC | CAGARRGGLAGRGNEQFF
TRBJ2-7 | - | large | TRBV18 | TGTGCCAGCTCACAGGCAACGGGCTCCTACGAGCAGTACTTC | CASSQATGSYEQYF
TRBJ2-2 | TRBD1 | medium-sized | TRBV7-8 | TGTGCCAGCAGCAAGACACAGGGGACCGGGGAGCTGTTTTTT | CASSKTQGTGELFF
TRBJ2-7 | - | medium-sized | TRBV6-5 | TGTGCCAGCAGTTACACGGGGTCCTACGAGCAGTACTTC | CASSYTGSYEQYF
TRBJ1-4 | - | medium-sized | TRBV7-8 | TGTGCCAGCAGCACCCAGAGGACCAGTGAAAAACTGTTTTTT | CASSTQRTSEKLFF
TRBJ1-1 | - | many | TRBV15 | TGTGCCACCAGCAGAGGATATGGGGTAGAAGCTTTCTTT | CATSRGYGVEAFF
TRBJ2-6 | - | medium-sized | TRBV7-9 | TGTGCCAGCAGCTTAAGAGGGAGCTCTGGGGCCAACGTCCTGACTTTC | CASSLRGSSGANVLTF
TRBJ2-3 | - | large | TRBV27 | TGTGCCAGCAGTTTATCAGGCACAGATACGCAGTATTTT | CASSLSGTDTQYF
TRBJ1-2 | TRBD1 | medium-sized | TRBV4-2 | TGTGCCAGCAGCCAAGAGACAGGGAACTATGGCTACACCTTC | CASSQETGNYGYTF
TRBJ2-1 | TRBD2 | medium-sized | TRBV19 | TGTGCCAGTAGTATCTCTAGCGGGAGGACTTACAATGAGCAGTTCTTC | CASSISSGRTYNEQFF
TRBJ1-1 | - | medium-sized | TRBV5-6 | TGTGCCAGCTCCCTGGCTCTTTTGAACACTGAAGCTTTCTTT | CASSLALLNTEAFF
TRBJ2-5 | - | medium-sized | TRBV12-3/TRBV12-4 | TGTGCCAGCAGTTTTTCGGGAGAAGAGTGGGAGACCCAGTACTTC | CASSFSGEEWETQYF
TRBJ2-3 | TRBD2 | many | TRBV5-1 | TGCGCCAGCAGCTTGGAAATAGCGGGAGCGACAGATACGCAGTATTTT | CASSLEIAGATDTQYF
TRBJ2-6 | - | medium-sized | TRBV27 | TGTGCCAGCAGTTTCGCCAGGACCACAGGGGCCAACGTCCTGACTTTC | CASSFARTTGANVLTF
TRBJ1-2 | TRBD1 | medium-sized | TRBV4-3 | TGCGCCAGCAGCGTCCGGGACAGCCTCTCTGGAGGCTACACCTTC | CASSVRDSLSGGYTF
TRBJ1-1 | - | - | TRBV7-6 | TGTGCCAGCAGCAGTAATCTTCGCCGCGCAACTCGTCGTAGGATAGTAAGGGCTTTCTTT | CASSSNLRRATRRRIVRAFF